The TCR beta chain described here comes from a study of blood T cell repertoires in COVID-19. Study background: Collection of acute and convalescent COVID-19 samples took place in the United States, Italy and Spain.

Authors' methods: Quantification of nucleated cells was approximated via reference gene primer amplification. Sequencing used immunoSEQ multiplex PCR; TCRdb keeps in-frame clones, though not all of them. The V and J calls and clone size are taken from that table; D and trimming were inferred from the DNA. The table has under 250,000 clones, 84% seen once. The CDR3 length is 12 residues. The germline gives CDR1 GTSNPN, CDR2 SVGIG (reference sequence). Trimming at V came to 2 bases and at J to 6 bases, leaving 3 bases not matched to a gene. The sequence derives from a man aged 50-60 years with acute or convalescent COVID-19. The chain carries TRBV30 and TRBJ1-2, with TRBD1 matching over 7 bases. The specimen was peripheral blood. The DNA for the CDR3 is TGTGCCTGGAGTCGGGACAGACATGGCTACACCTTC. Its translation is CAWSRDRHGYTF.